Shown below are 15 T cell receptor beta chains from a single sample sequenced in a study of T cells in Graves' hyperthyroidism and ophthalmopathy. TCR beta CDR3 region amplification was performed from RNA transcripts. An initial round of RT-PCR targeting the TCR CDR3 relied on the HTBI primer set. TCRdb reanalysed the multiplex PCR reads using MiXCR and keeps one entry per CDR3 protein. The data hold about 740,000 distinct CDR3 sequences, with around 13% observed a single time. Sequencing input: blood. The receptors derive from a woman between 18 and 30 years old with Graves' hyperthyroidism.

The rearrangement joins TRBV6-5 to TRBJ2-7; D possibly corresponds to TRBD2 (6 bases). Germline assignment: CDR1 MNHEY and CDR2 SVGAGI. The CDR3 has 15 amino acids. V shed 3 bases and J shed 2 bases, with 14 bases lying between them. CDR3 protein: CASSYSARGTYEQYF. The CDR3 DNA sequence: TGTGCCAGCAGTTATTCTGCGCGGGGAACCTACGAGCAGTACTTC.

This chain connects TRBV28 to TRBJ2-5, with 7 bases lining up with TRBD1. V was pared by 4 bases and J by 10 bases, with 6 bases of the junction left unmatched. This CDR3 contains 12 residues. Looked up from germline, CDR1 is MDHEN and CDR2 is SYDVKM. As DNA, the CDR3 is TGTGCCAGCAGTTCAACAGGGGTTGTCCAGTACTTC. It encodes CASSSTGVVQYF.

V is TRBV12-3 or TRBV12-4 and J is TRBJ2-1; no clear D gene. This CDR3 is 14 amino acids long. V lost 8 bases and J lost 2, with 13 bases in between. CDR3 amino acids: CASSPQPTYNEQFF. CDR3 bases: TGTGCCAGCTCACCACAGCCCACCTACAATGAGCAGTTCTTC.

The gene calls are TRBV12-5 and TRBJ1-1; D is unclear. The V gene's germline CDR1 is LGHNT and CDR2 FRNRAP. The CDR3 is 18 amino acids. V gave up 1 base and J gave up 1 base, with 19 bases separating them. This CDR3 reads CASGLEKKTSFENTEAFF. DNA for the CDR3: TGTGCTAGTGGTTTGGAGAAGAAAACCTCATTCGAGAACACTGAAGCTTTCTTT.

The genes are TRBV12-3 or TRBV12-4 and TRBJ1-3; a weak D match, TRBD1 (5 bases). This CDR3 comprises 14 residues. Trimming pared 3 bases from V and 4 bases from J, leaving 10 bases between. CDR3 loop: CASSFGGVGNTIYF. CDR3 DNA: TGTGCCAGCAGTTTTGGGGGAGTGGGAAACACCATATATTTT.

The chain joins TRBV7-9 to TRBJ2-3; 7 bases match TRBD2. The CDR3 runs to 14 residues. Trimming at V came to 0 bases and at J to 10 bases, leaving 7 bases not matched to a gene. From germline, CDR1 is SEHNR and CDR2 FQNEAQ (reference sequence). CDR3 nucleotides: TGTGCCAGCAGCTTAGCGGGAGGACTAGAATCGCAGTATTTT. Translation gives CASSLAGGLESQYF.

This clonotype was seen ten or more times. This chain uses TRBV6-1 with TRBJ2-1, with 14 positions matching TRBD2. Germline values: CDR1 MNHNS, CDR2 SASEGT. Unmatched junction bases numbered 5, after V lost 6 bases and J lost 7 bases. This CDR3 has 15 residues. The CDR3 reads CASRPGLAGVNEQFF. The DNA for the CDR3 is TGTGCCAGCAGGCCGGGACTAGCGGGAGTAAATGAGCAGTTCTTC.

Only a few counts were recorded for this clonotype. The V call is TRBV6-2 or TRBV6-3, the J call TRBJ2-7; D might be TRBD1 (5 bases). V shed 10 bases and J shed 6 bases, with 19 bases lying between them. The CDR3 runs to 13 residues. Germline CDR1 MNHEY, CDR2 SVGEGT. The CDR3 loop is CATSQGPGIEQYF. The CDR3, as DNA: TGTGCCACGTCCCAGGGCCCCGGCATCGAGCAGTACTTC.

At least ten counts were recorded for this clonotype. This CDR3 is CASRATLPGRRGYTF. The CDR3 DNA reads TGTGCCAGCAGAGCAACCCTACCGGGACGGAGAGGCTACACCTTC. The chain uses TRBV12-3 or TRBV12-4 and TRBJ1-2; D possibly corresponds to TRBD1 (5 bases). The CDR3 is 15 residues long. V lost 6 bases and J 8 bases, leaving 22 bases between the germline ends.

The CDR3 sequence is CSVRFDSYYEQYF. The DNA for the CDR3 is TGCAGCGTTCGCTTCGACAGCTACTACGAGCAGTACTTC. The chain is built from TRBV29-1 and TRBJ2-7; perhaps TRBD1 as D (5 bases). Trimming removed 5 bases from V and 3 bases from J, with 14 bases in between. Germline lookup yields CDR1 SQVTM and CDR2 ANQGSEA. The CDR3 contains 13 residues.

This clonotype was seen repeatedly, ten times or more. This chain connects TRBV6-5 to TRBJ2-5; D remains unclear. Trimming cost V 6 bases and J 4 bases, with 6 bases left between them. CDR3 length equals 11 residues. Germline CDR1 is MNHEY and CDR2 is SVGAGI. CDR3 protein: CASSYGETQYF. Written as DNA, the CDR3 is TGTGCCAGCAGCTATGGAGAGACCCAGTACTTC.

This clonotype was seen many times. The chain uses TRBV7-2 and TRBJ1-1; weak D call: TRBD1 (6 bases). The V gene lost 4 bases and the J gene lost 4 bases, with 7 bases spanning the gap. The CDR3 length is 12 residues. Per the germline V gene, CDR1 is SGHTA and CDR2 is FQGNSA. CDR3: CASSSQGTEAFF. In DNA, the CDR3 is TGTGCCAGCAGCTCACAGGGCACTGAAGCTTTCTTT.

The V gene is TRBV6-2 or TRBV6-3, the J gene TRBJ2-2, with 8 positions matching TRBD2. The CDR3 is 16 residues long. The J segment lost 4 bases and the V segment lost 4 bases, leaving 8 bases of the junction unmatched. The germline V gene encodes CDR1 MNHEY and CDR2 SVGEGT. CDR3 sequence reads: CASSSASAGGTGELFF. In DNA, the CDR3 is TGTGCCAGCAGTTCTGCATCGGCGGGGGGCACCGGGGAGCTGTTTTTT.

This clonotype was counted ten times or more. The rearrangement joins TRBV7-9 to TRBJ2-1, with 9 bases aligning to TRBD2. V shed 5 bases, J shed 2 bases, and the junction held 4 bases outside the gene matches. CDR3 length: 15 amino acids. Germline CDR1 reads SEHNR; CDR2 reads FQNEAQ (reference sequence). The CDR3 DNA reads TGTGCCAGCAGCCCCGGGACTAGCACCTACAATGAGCAGTTCTTC. Translated: CASSPGTSTYNEQFF.

This clonotype was seen ten or more times. The chain recombines TRBV27 with TRBJ2-7; maybe TRBD2 (6 bases). Germline CDR1 MNHEY, CDR2 SMNVEV (reference sequence). The V and J ends lost 0 bases and 4 bases respectively, with 13 bases between them. The CDR3 consists of 15 residues. The CDR3 region has the DNA TGTGCCAGCAGTTTATCGCCGGGAGTCTCGTACGAGCAGTACTTC. Encoded protein: CASSLSPGVSYEQYF.